Sequencing of this T cell receptor (beta chain) was carried out in a study of blood T cell repertoires in COVID-19. Study information: In each case, the material was cDNA or gDNA derived from T cells, B-cell-depleted T cells, or PBMCs.

Libraries were prepared by immunoSEQ multiplex PCR; TCRdb keeps only in-frame clonotypes and omits some of them. The table lists 97,000 or so clones, 84% of them singletons. V dropped 3 bases and J dropped 0; count of bases not matched to a gene: 9. Germline V gene data show CDR1 as MNHEY and CDR2 as SMNVEV (reference sequence). CDR3 size: 18 residues. The sample comprised peripheral blood. The receptor was isolated from a human donor in a cohort sampled during active COVID-19. The genes are TRBV27 and TRBJ1-1; 11 bases line up with TRBD1. In DNA, the CDR3 is TGTGCCAGCAGTTTGCGGACAGGGGGCCAAGACTTGAACACTGAAGCTTTCTTT. Translating gives CASSLRTGGQDLNTEAFF.